This is a list of T cell receptor beta chains from one sample in a study of blood T cell repertoires in COVID-19. Some clones are missing from TCRdb's copy, which holds only in-frame ones; the method was immunoSEQ multiplex PCR. The data contain about 210,000 clones, roughly four fifths of them singletons. Sequencing was carried out using peripheral blood. All receptors come from a woman aged 40 to 55 with acute or convalescent COVID-19. The CDR3 runs from the conserved cysteine through the conserved F or W. D genes are given only for firm matches. For some rows the clone size is stated as once, few or many, or as a class when expanded; others skip it.

TRBJ1-5 TRBD1 TRBV30 - TGTGCCTGGAGCATCGGGACAGCCAATCAGCCCCAGCATTTT CAWSIGTANQPQHF
TRBJ2-3 TRBD2 TRBV7-3 - TGTGCCAGCAGCTTATATTCCCCTCTGGCGGGGGTAACTAGTAGCACAGATACGCAGTATTTT CASSLYSPLAGVTSSTDTQYF
TRBJ2-7 TRBD2 TRBV5-6 few TGTGCCAGCAGCTTGGGGGTAGCGGGAGCGGGCGAGCAGTACTTC CASSLGVAGAGEQYF
TRBJ2-7 - TRBV2 - TGTGCCAGCACAACAGGGAGCTACGAGCAGTACTTC CASTTGSYEQYF
TRBJ1-2 TRBD1 TRBV18 - TGTGCCAGCTCACCACCGGGACAGGGGGACTATGGCTACACCTTC CASSPPGQGDYGYTF
TRBJ2-1 TRBD1 TRBV6-5 few TGTGCCAGCAGTAAGCAGGGGGTGGCCTACAATGAGCAGTTCTTC CASSKQGVAYNEQFF
TRBJ2-1 TRBD1 TRBV14 - TGTGCCAGCAGTTCCGGACAGGCTGCAATTTACAATGAGCAGTTCTTC CASSSGQAAIYNEQFF
TRBJ1-5 - TRBV5-6 once TGTGCCAGCAGCCCCTTGGGGGGGGATCAGCCCCAGCATTTT CASSPLGGDQPQHF
TRBJ2-1 TRBD2 TRBV3-1/TRBV3-2 - TGTGCCAGCAGCCAAGAAAGGGGTAGCGGGATCTACAATGAGCAGTTCTTC CASSQERGSGIYNEQFF
TRBJ2-7 - TRBV6-5 - TGTGCCAGCAGTCCCTCAGGGAGGTCCTACGAGCAGTACTTC CASSPSGRSYEQYF
TRBJ2-7 TRBD2 TRBV6-5 once TGTGCCAGCAGTTACTCCCTGCCGGGGGGAGGCTACGAGCAGTACTTC CASSYSLPGGGYEQYF
TRBJ1-4 - TRBV9 - TGTGCCAGCAGCGTAGCACCGGCAACTAATGAAAAACTGTTTTTT CASSVAPATNEKLFF
TRBJ2-5 - TRBV30 - TGTGCCCTCTCGGGGGAATGGTACCAAGAGACCCAGTACTTC CALSGEWYQETQYF
TRBJ2-3 TRBD2 TRBV4-3 - TGCGCCAGCAGTTACGCTAGCGGGAGGGCCGCAGATACGCAGTATTTT CASSYASGRAADTQYF
TRBJ1-2 TRBD1 TRBV19 few TGTGCCAGTAGTTCCCGGACAGGGGCGAATGGCTACACCTTC CASSSRTGANGYTF
TRBJ1-2 - TRBV3-1/TRBV3-2 once TGTGCCAGCAGCCAAGCCCAGGGGAACTATGGCTACACCTTC CASSQAQGNYGYTF
TRBJ1-1 - TRBV5-8 few TGTGCCAGCAGCGGGTGGGGCTGGAACACTGAAGCTTTCTTT CASSGWGWNTEAFF
TRBJ2-1 - TRBV2 - TGTGCCAGCAGTATCGACATGAGCTCCTACAATGAGCAGTTCTTC CASSIDMSSYNEQFF
TRBJ2-1 TRBD2 TRBV19 - TGTGCCAGTAGCCCACGGGGACTAGGGGCCGGCAATGAGCAGTTCTTC CASSPRGLGAGNEQFF
TRBJ2-2 TRBD2 TRBV3-1/TRBV3-2 - TGTGCCAGCAGCCATGGGACTAGCGACACCGGGGAGCTGTTTTTT CASSHGTSDTGELFF
TRBJ1-1 TRBD1 TRBV11-2 - TGTGCCAGCAGCTTAGCGGGACAGGGTAAGGGAGCTTTCTTT CASSLAGQGKGAFF
TRBJ1-3 - TRBV3-1/TRBV3-2 - TGTGCCAGCAGCCCGGGGGATGGAAACACCATATATTTT CASSPGDGNTIYF
TRBJ2-1 TRBD1 TRBV19 - TGTGCCAGTAATGGACAGGGTTTCCATGAGCAGTTCTTC CASNGQGFHEQFF
TRBJ1-2 - TRBV21-1 once TGTGCCAGCAGCAAAATCCAGGGGGCAGGGCTCTATGGCTACACCTTC CASSKIQGAGLYGYTF
TRBJ2-3 TRBD2 TRBV10-2 - TGCGCCAGCTCTAGCGGGGGTGTCGGCACAGATACGCAGTATTTT CASSSGGVGTDTQYF
TRBJ1-4 TRBD1 TRBV2 few TGTGCCAGCTGTGAGGGGGCCTTTGAAAAACTGTTTTTT CASCEGAFEKLFF
TRBJ2-2 TRBD1 TRBV5-6 - TGTGCCAGCAGCTTGGTGGACAGGGAAGCCGGGGAGCTGTTTTTT CASSLVDREAGELFF
TRBJ2-3 - TRBV9 - TGTGCCAGCAGCGTATACGAGATTTTGACAGATACGCAGTATTTT CASSVYEILTDTQYF
TRBJ2-7 - TRBV3-1/TRBV3-2 - TGTGCCAGCAGCCACGGCTACGAGCAGTACTTC CASSHGYEQYF
TRBJ1-1 TRBD1 TRBV7-2 - TGTGCCAGCAGCGAACGGACAGGGGCCCTGAACACTGAAGCTTTCTTT CASSERTGALNTEAFF
TRBJ1-6 TRBD1 TRBV6-2/TRBV6-3 few TGTGCCAGCAGTTATTCGGCGTACAGGGGGAATTCACCCCTCCACTTT CASSYSAYRGNSPLHF
TRBJ1-3 - TRBV9 - TGTGCCAGCAGCGTAGCTCCTTCTGGAAACACCATATATTTT CASSVAPSGNTIYF
TRBJ2-1 TRBD2 TRBV30 - TGTGCCTGCCCTAAACTAGCGGGAGTTAATGAGCAGTTCTTC CACPKLAGVNEQFF
TRBJ1-2 TRBD1 TRBV6-5 few TGTGCCAGCACTCGACAGGGGGGAATCTATGGCTACACCTTC CASTRQGGIYGYTF
TRBJ2-3 - TRBV10-3 few TGTGCCATCAGTGAGTCGGCACCGGGACTTCGCACAGATACGCAGTATTTT CAISESAPGLRTDTQYF
TRBJ2-5 TRBD2 TRBV2 - TGTGCCAGCAGCCGGGACTACGGGACCCAGTACTTC CASSRDYGTQYF
TRBJ1-6 TRBD1 TRBV19 once TGTGCCAGTAGTATCGTCGGGACAGGGCTCTCACCCCTCCACTTT CASSIVGTGLSPLHF
TRBJ1-6 - TRBV28 - TGTGCCAGCAGGGGGGGGCAGGGGTATTCACCCCTCCACTTT CASRGGQGYSPLHF
TRBJ2-7 TRBD2 TRBV3-1/TRBV3-2 - TGTGCCAGCAGCCCCCGACTAGCGGGCTACGAGCAGTACTTC CASSPRLAGYEQYF
TRBJ1-2 TRBD1 TRBV5-5 - TGTGCCAGCAGCTCGGATAATTTGGACAGGGGGCGCAGAAACTATGGCTACACCTTC CASSSDNLDRGRRNYGYTF
TRBJ2-1 TRBD2 TRBV24-1 - TGTGCCACCAGTGCCCCGGGACTAGGATACTACAATGAGCAGTTCTTC CATSAPGLGYYNEQFF
TRBJ2-7 TRBD1 TRBV29-1 once TGCAGCGTTGTTGGTACAGGGGACGGCGAGCAGTACTTC CSVVGTGDGEQYF
TRBJ2-6 - TRBV18 - TGTGCCAGCTCACCACGGCAAGCTGGGGCCAACGTCCTGACTTTC CASSPRQAGANVLTF
TRBJ1-1 - TRBV29-1 once TGCAGTCTAGGCACTGAAGCTTTCTTT CSLGTEAFF
TRBJ2-1 - TRBV7-2 - TGTGCCAGCAGCCTAAGGACTGCCTCCTACAATGAGCAGTTCTTC CASSLRTASYNEQFF
TRBJ2-1 - TRBV4-3 - TGCGCCAGCAGCCAAGATCAGGGGGAGGCCTACAATGAGCAGTTCTTC CASSQDQGEAYNEQFF
TRBJ1-2 TRBD1 TRBV13 - TGTGCCAGCAGCAACCGGGACAGGGGGCGCGAAGGCTACACCTTC CASSNRDRGREGYTF
TRBJ2-2 TRBD2 TRBV3-1/TRBV3-2 once TGTGCCAGCAGCCAAGTGCCTAGCGGGGGGCCGAACACCGGGGAGCTGTTTTTT CASSQVPSGGPNTGELFF
TRBJ2-7 - TRBV27 - TGTGCCAGCAGTTTTCGAGGGGGCGAGCAGTACTTC CASSFRGGEQYF
TRBJ2-7 - TRBV6-2/TRBV6-3 - TGTGCCAGCAGTTGGGGGGGGCTTAGCTCCTACGAGCAGTACTTC CASSWGGLSSYEQYF
TRBJ2-6 - TRBV12-3/TRBV12-4 - TGTGCCAGCCGGGGAGGGGCCAACGTCCTGACTTTC CASRGGANVLTF